This TCR beta chain was recovered during a study of early T cells in non-severe SARS-CoV-2 infection. At the level of the study: With bulk RNA from unsorted whole blood as input, sequencing yielded unpaired chains.

This clonotype was found many times. TCRdb reprocessed the 5' RACE reads via MiXCR and lists one record per CDR3 protein. Among about 80,000 distinct CDR3 sequences listed, roughly 4.7% were seen once. The sequence derives from an adult who was a healthcare worker with PCR-confirmed SARS-CoV-2 infection or an uninfected control (not recorded which). The sample consisted of whole blood, taken at baseline.

The CDR3 bases are TGCAGTGCTACTGATCAGGGGGCGCGTGGCTACACCTTC. Translating gives CSATDQGARGYTF. V gene TRBV20-1 combines with J gene TRBJ1-2, with TRBD1 matching 8 bases. V dropped 4 bases and J dropped 7; count of bases not matched to a gene: 8. The CDR3 sequence is 13 residues long. The V gene's germline CDR1 is DFQATT and CDR2 SNEGSKA (reference sequence).